This TCR beta chain derives from a study of spatial heterogeneity in lung cancer. Each TCR cDNA molecule bore a unique molecular identifier. Using its own MiXCR run on the 5' RACE reads, TCRdb lists one record per CDR3 protein. The data contain 2,000 to 3,000 distinct CDR3 sequences, about 4.2% of them singletons. The CDR3 sequence is 18 residues long. Germline CDR1 reads SGHTA; CDR2 reads FQGTGA. With 5 bases clipped from V and 0 bases from J, the junction kept 7 bases outside the gene matches. Sample share makes this clonotype medium-sized. Described time point: sample taken at primary tumor resection. Tumor, nontumor lung or frozen PBMC supplied whole RNA, sequenced without sorting.

The chain has TRBV7-3 and TRBJ2-6; 10 bases fit TRBD1. The sequences come from normal lung tissue next to the tumor, collected at surgery. The clonotype was recovered from a female donor with early-stage non-small cell lung cancer. The CDR3 DNA reads as TGTGCCAGCAGCAAAGGGGACAGGGGCCCCTCTGGGGCCAACGTCCTGACTTTC. This gives the protein CASSKGDRGPSGANVLTF.